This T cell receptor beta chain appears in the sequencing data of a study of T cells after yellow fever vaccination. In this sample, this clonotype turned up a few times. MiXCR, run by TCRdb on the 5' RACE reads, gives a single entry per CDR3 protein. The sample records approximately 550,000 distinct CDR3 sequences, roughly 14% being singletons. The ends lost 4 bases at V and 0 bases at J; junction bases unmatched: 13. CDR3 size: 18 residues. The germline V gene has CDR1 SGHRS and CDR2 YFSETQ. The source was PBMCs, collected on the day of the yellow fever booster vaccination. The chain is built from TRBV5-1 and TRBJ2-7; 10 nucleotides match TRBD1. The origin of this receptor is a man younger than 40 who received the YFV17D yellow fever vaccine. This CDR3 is CASSIGMAGTGVSYEQYF. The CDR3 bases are TGCGCCAGCAGCATCGGTATGGCCGGGACAGGGGTCTCCTACGAGCAGTACTTC.